One sample yielded the 9 T cell receptor beta chains listed below, sequenced in a study of blood T cells in healthy people across ages. Next came a second PCR, run for about 6 to 12 cycles, which used a sample-barcoded 5' primer along with a J-beta primer mix. TCRdb fed the 5' RACE reads into MiXCR, producing one record per CDR3 protein. The data contain 700,000 or so distinct CDR3 sequences, 40% to 45% of them singletons. Sequenced sample: blood. The receptors stem from a man older than 75 in good health.

The chain combines TRBV6-5 with TRBJ2-1; D gene ambiguous. Trimming left V 5 bases short and J 3 bases short, with 17 bases between. This CDR3 contains 16 residues. The germline CDR1 and CDR2 sequences are MNHEY and SVGAGI. The CDR3 loop is CASSPLSASSYNEQFF. The CDR3 DNA reads as TGTGCCAGCAGTCCTCTCTCAGCGTCTAGCTACAATGAGCAGTTCTTC.

This clonotype came up a few times. This chain links TRBV29-1 with TRBJ2-5; the D is unclear. Trimming left V 6 bases short and J 1 base short, with 18 bases between. Germline assignment: CDR1 SQVTM and CDR2 ANQGSEA. The CDR3 runs 15 residues. In DNA, the CDR3 is TGCAGCGTCGCATCCCCAAGTGGGGTCCAAGAGACCCAGTACTTC. Translated: CSVASPSGVQETQYF.

The chain carries TRBV4-1 and TRBJ1-5, with TRBD1 identical over 7 bases. This CDR3 region has 14 residues. Germline CDR1 MGHRA, CDR2 YSYEKL. J lost 2 bases, V lost 7 bases, and 5 bases had no gene match. The CDR3 region is CASKNTGGNQPQHF. The CDR3 nucleotides are TGCGCCAGCAAAAACACAGGGGGCAATCAGCCCCAGCATTTT.

The chain has TRBV7-8 and TRBJ2-7; D perhaps matches TRBD2 (5 bases). Trimming left V 1 base short and J 5 bases short, with 15 bases between. This CDR3 comprises 15 residues. Germline values: CDR1 SGHVS, CDR2 FQNEAQ. CDR3 DNA sequence: TGTGCCAGCAGCTTAGAGGTGCGAGGGCCCAACGAGCAGTACTTC. It is translated as CASSLEVRGPNEQYF.

This clonotype occurred many times. The chain uses TRBV15 and TRBJ1-5; 7 bases are a match to TRBD1. This CDR3 spans 14 amino acids. Germline V gives CDR1 LNHNV, CDR2 YYDKDF (reference sequence). The trim removed 5 bases at V and 1 base at J, leaving 2 bases unmatched. This CDR3 is CATSRRGSNQPQHF. CDR3 sequence (DNA): TGTGCCACCAGCCGCAGGGGGAGCAATCAGCCCCAGCATTTT.

This sequence joins TRBV27 and TRBJ1-5; 10 nucleotides match TRBD1. Germline CDR1 reads MNHEY; CDR2 reads SMNVEV (reference sequence). The CDR3 length is 18 residues. The ends lost 7 bases at V and 4 bases at J; junction bases unmatched: 16. CDR3 DNA sequence: TGTGCCAGCACCAAGCCGGGACAGGGGCCCTGGGGAAATCAGCCCCAGCATTTT. It translates to CASTKPGQGPWGNQPQHF.

This clonotype was recorded a few times. The chain combines TRBV29-1 with TRBJ2-1, with a possible D match to TRBD1 (5 bases). This CDR3 region has 12 residues. Trimming left V 6 bases short and J 2 bases short, with 8 bases between. Per the germline V gene, CDR1 is SQVTM and CDR2 is ANQGSEA. CDR3 loop: CSVQGTYNEQFF. In nucleotides, the CDR3 is TGCAGCGTCCAGGGAACCTACAATGAGCAGTTCTTC.

The chain recombines TRBV5-1 with TRBJ2-2; 8 positions agree with TRBD1. The CDR3 sequence is 14 residues long. V lost 4 bases to trimming and J lost 4 bases; unmatched junction nucleotides: 3. The V gene's germline CDR1 is SGHRS and CDR2 YFSETQ. The CDR3 DNA follows: TGCGCCAGCAGCGGGACAGGCTCCACCGGGGAGCTGTTTTTT. Translated: CASSGTGSTGELFF.

This clonotype was counted a few times. The chain recombines TRBV3-1 with TRBJ2-7; 8 nucleotides match TRBD2. With 4 bases clipped from V and 0 bases from J, the junction kept 11 bases outside the gene matches. Germline V gives CDR1 LGHDT, CDR2 YNNKEL (reference sequence). The CDR3 has 17 residues. The CDR3 sequence: CASSRTRGSGSSYEQYF. As DNA, the CDR3 is TGTGCCAGCAGCCGTACCCGGGGGAGCGGGAGCTCCTACGAGCAGTACTTC.